Listed below are T cell receptor beta chains from one sample, sequenced in a study of OX40 agonist ivuxolimab in advanced cancers. Measured with immunoSEQ multiplex PCR; TCRdb has only the in-frame clones, and not every one. In the table there are approximately 96,000 clones, about 90% of which are singletons. Sequencing was performed on CD4+ or CD8+ T cells sorted from blood, taken in a trial of the OX40 agonist ivuxolimab. The source of these receptors is an adult with an advanced solid tumor such as melanoma, head and neck, liver or kidney cancer. The conserved cysteine and the conserved F or W are not part of the CDR3 here.

V gene: TRBV28
CDR3 protein: ASSPGTWDEKLF

V gene: TRBV18
CDR3 protein: ASSPEDRVREKLF

V gene: TRBV10-2
CDR3 protein: ASSESRELF

V gene: TRBV4-2
CDR3 protein: ASTQGPTNTEAF

V gene: TRBV11-2
CDR3 protein: ASSLRRGPSSYEQY

V gene: TRBV6-1
CDR3 protein: ASSEASAGTYEQY

V gene: TRBV9
CDR3 protein: ASSVGTSRETQY

V gene: TRBV13
CDR3 protein: ASTSHRTSGNNEQF

V gene: TRBV5-1
CDR3 protein: ASSLTQLTGELF

V gene: TRBV5-6
CDR3 protein: ASSPGLTRTGGYT

V gene: TRBV7-3
CDR3 protein: ASSLTGGTFVEQY

V gene: TRBV5-1
CDR3 protein: ASSLGEVAYEQY

V gene: TRBV6-5
CDR3 protein: ASGQQGRTNEKLF

V gene: TRBV7-2
CDR3 protein: ASSLKLGVDGYT

V gene: TRBV4-2
CDR3 protein: ASSPSGRRVGELF

V gene: TRBV6-5
CDR3 protein: ASSLTGHTEAF

V gene: TRBV6-6
CDR3 protein: ASSYYRGSSYEQY

V gene: TRBV5-1
CDR3 protein: ASSARRGTGETGELF

V gene: TRBV6-1
CDR3 protein: ASSRGHEAF

V gene: TRBV6-5
CDR3 protein: ASSPGVATETQY

V gene: TRBV6-5
CDR3 protein: ASSRDSRRVDTQY

V gene: TRBV25-1
CDR3 protein: ASSDLMEHQPQH

V gene: TRBV19
CDR3 protein: ASKVRRSSYEQY

V gene: TRBV6-1
CDR3 protein: ASRQGPMNTEAF

V gene: TRBV7-3
CDR3 protein: ASSSGTITDTQY

V gene: TRBV6-1
CDR3 protein: ASRTGDNNQPQH

V gene: TRBV28
CDR3 protein: ASSLLLAGGYEQY

V gene: TRBV7-9
CDR3 protein: ASSFNTRVADTQY

V gene: TRBV11-2
CDR3 protein: ASSPGLAGGYEQY

V gene: TRBV5-5
CDR3 protein: ASSRGLAEQETQY

V gene: TRBV7-2
CDR3 protein: ASMLAGAYNEQF

V gene: TRBV7-2
CDR3 protein: ASSLTYSPNTGELF

V gene: TRBV5-4
CDR3 protein: ASSDRDRGTDTQY

V gene: TRBV30
CDR3 protein: AWTSGSVYEQY

V gene: TRBV5-4
CDR3 protein: ASSLTSGGQETQY

V gene: TRBV7-9
CDR3 protein: ASSLARLGQGDNYGYT

V gene: TRBV11-1
CDR3 protein: ASSPGAGRRGRTDTQY

V gene: TRBV6-1
CDR3 protein: ASRDSYTDTQY

V gene: TRBV18
CDR3 protein: ASSPPVAGSGNTIY

V gene: TRBV6-6
CDR3 protein: ASGGEQSYEQY

V gene: TRBV5-1
CDR3 protein: ASSLALIGQYSSGQGNTEAF

V gene: TRBV2
CDR3 protein: ASTVRQGTGEKLF

V gene: TRBV11-3
CDR3 protein: ASRGRHPYEQY

V gene: TRBV19
CDR3 protein: ASSEPGIGANVLT

V gene: TRBV19
CDR3 protein: ASSIRRFTGELF

V gene: TRBV5-1
CDR3 protein: ASSLSGSNTGELF

V gene: TRBV11-2
CDR3 protein: ASSRATSGSSYEQY

V gene: TRBV4-1
CDR3 protein: ASSQKDGVIGAVNTEAF